Each of the 26 T cell receptor beta chains below was sequenced from the same sample in a study of T cell responses to AZD1222 COVID-19 vaccine. Data came from immunoSEQ multiplex PCR; TCRdb stores just in-frame clones and leaves some out. The sample consists of 65,000 to 95,000 clones, around 83% of them appearing once. The source was peripheral blood, collected on day 0 of AZD1222 vaccination. The receptors were sampled from an adult in good health.

This sequence joins TRBV2 and TRBJ2-7; D is possibly TRBD1 (6 bases). The V end was cut by 2 bases, the J end by 6 bases, with 14 bases between. Germline CDR1 is SNHLY and CDR2 is FYNNEI. The CDR3 has 14 amino acids. The DNA for the CDR3 is TGTGCCAGCAGTGAAATGGGACAAAGGGTCGAGCAGTACTTC. It encodes CASSEMGQRVEQYF.

This clone has only a few counts. The V call is TRBV27, the J call TRBJ2-1; TRBD1 is a possible D gene (5 bases). Germline assignment: CDR1 MNHEY and CDR2 SMNVEV (reference sequence). The V end lost 7 bases, the J end lost 6 bases, and 19 bases lay between the germline ends. The CDR3 loop spans 15 amino acids. The CDR3 here is CASTRAVGLPNEQFF. CDR3 sequence (DNA): TGTGCCAGCACGCGAGCCGTGGGGCTTCCCAATGAGCAGTTCTTC.

CDR3 in DNA: TGCGCCAGCAGCTTGGAAGGAGCAGACCCCTACGAGCAGTACTTC. Translating gives CASSLEGADPYEQYF. The genes are TRBV5-1 and TRBJ2-7; no reliable D call. Germline V gene lookup returns CDR1 SGHRS and CDR2 YFSETQ. The V end was cut by 0 bases, the J end by 2 bases, with 12 bases between. The CDR3 length is 15 residues.

This rearrangement joins TRBV5-8 to TRBJ2-1, with 10 bases matching TRBD1. The junction had 5 bases not matched to a gene; V was cut back by 4 bases and J by 4 bases. This CDR3 has 15 amino acids. Germline loops: CDR1 SGHTS, CDR2 YDEGEE. The CDR3 DNA reads TGTGCCAGCAGCACCGGGACAGGGGCATACAATGAGCAGTTCTTC. This encodes CASSTGTGAYNEQFF. The whole variable domain, remainder taken from reference TRBV5-8 and TRBJ2-1, is EAGVTQSPTHLIKTRGQQATLRCSPISGHTSVYWYQQALGLGLQFLLWYDEGEERNRGNFPPRFSGRQFPNYSSELNVNALELEDSALYLCASSTGTGAYNEQFFGPGTRLTVL.

In this sample, this clone turned up once. This rearrangement joins TRBV19 to TRBJ2-1; D call uncertain. The CDR3 is made up of 14 amino acids. Trimming left V 3 bases short and J 2 bases short, with 8 bases between. Germline CDR1 is LNHDA and CDR2 is SQIVND (reference sequence). CDR3 sequence: CASSMKAAYNEQFF. CDR3 coding DNA: TGTGCCAGTAGTATGAAGGCAGCCTACAATGAGCAGTTCTTC.

The chain employs TRBV6-5 and TRBJ1-1, with D maybe TRBD1 (5 bases). Germline V lookup: CDR1 MNHEY, CDR2 SVGAGI. V gave up 7 bases and J gave up 0 bases, with 12 bases separating them. The CDR3 spans 14 residues. CDR3 coding DNA: TGTGCCAGCATGGGGCAACCGCTGAACACTGAAGCTTTCTTT. It encodes CASMGQPLNTEAFF.

The rearrangement uses TRBV7-8 and TRBJ2-5; 11 bases match TRBD1. Trimming at V came to 5 bases and at J to 5 bases, leaving 10 bases not matched to a gene. There are 16 residues in the CDR3. Germline V lookup: CDR1 SGHVS, CDR2 FQNEAQ. DNA of the CDR3: TGTGCCAGCAGCCAAGTATTCGGACAGGGGGCGGAGACCCAGTACTTC. Amino acid sequence: CASSQVFGQGAETQYF.

The rearrangement uses TRBV6-5 and TRBJ1-2; the match to TRBD1 covers 9 bases. CDR3 length: 15 residues. J was trimmed by 4 bases and V by 4 bases; bases with no gene match: 7. The germline V gene encodes CDR1 MNHEY and CDR2 SVGAGI. CDR3 region: CASSLQGAVGYGYTF. DNA of the CDR3: TGTGCCAGCAGTTTACAGGGGGCAGTGGGCTATGGCTACACCTTC.

The rearrangement joins TRBV9 to TRBJ2-6; D remains unclear. The germline V and J ends were trimmed by 4 bases and 4 bases, with 9 bases remaining between them. The CDR3 is 14 amino acids. Germline CDR1 is SGDLS and CDR2 is YYNGEE. CDR3 protein: CASSRRSGANVLTF. In nucleotides, the CDR3 is TGTGCCAGCAGCCGCAGGTCCGGGGCCAACGTCCTGACTTTC.

J is TRBJ2-3 and V is TRBV27; 10 bases fit TRBD1. With V trimmed by 6 bases and J by 3 bases, 6 bases remained unmatched. The CDR3 covers 15 residues. Germline V lookup: CDR1 MNHEY, CDR2 SMNVEV (reference sequence). In nucleotides, the CDR3 is TGTGCCAGCAGGGTACCGGGACAGGGGACAGATACGCAGTATTTT. It encodes CASRVPGQGTDTQYF.

This clone was recorded once. V is TRBV11-2 and J is TRBJ2-7; D may correspond to TRBD1 or TRBD2 (5 bases each). Trimming removed 4 bases from V and 3 bases from J, with 10 bases in between. Germline loops: CDR1 SGHAT, CDR2 FQNNGV. CDR3 length equals 13 residues. The chain's CDR3 is CASSSWDLYEQYF. CDR3 DNA sequence: TGTGCCAGCAGCTCATGGGACCTCTACGAGCAGTACTTC.

In nucleotides, the CDR3 is TGTGCCAGCAGTCCCGGACACATCCTGAACACTGAAGCTTTCTTT. As protein: CASSPGHILNTEAFF. The chain has TRBV27 and TRBJ1-1; weak D call: TRBD1 (5 bases). Germline loops: CDR1 MNHEY, CDR2 SMNVEV (reference sequence). V dropped 5 bases and J dropped 0 bases, with 13 bases sitting between them. The CDR3 has 15 residues.

The chain joins TRBV5-5 to TRBJ1-1; D unclear. Looked up from germline, CDR1 is SGHKS and CDR2 is YYEKEE (reference sequence). Trimming removed 0 bases from V and 0 bases from J, with 9 bases in between. CDR3 length equals 15 residues. The CDR3 is CASSLGPLLNTEAFF. The CDR3, as DNA: TGTGCCAGCAGCTTGGGCCCCTTGCTGAACACTGAAGCTTTCTTT.

The chain employs TRBV6-6 and TRBJ2-7; TRBD1 is a possible D gene (5 bases). The CDR3 sequence is 13 residues long. The V gene lost 6 bases and the J gene lost 1 base, with 10 bases spanning the gap. Germline CDR1 is MNHNY and CDR2 is SVGAGI (reference sequence). The CDR3 DNA is TGTGCCAGCAGCTTACAGGTGTCCTACGAGCAGTACTTC. Its translation is CASSLQVSYEQYF.

The J gene is TRBJ2-3, the V gene TRBV13; TRBD2 agrees at 11 bases. V was clipped by 1 base and J by 0 bases; unmatched bases: 3. The germline CDR1 and CDR2 sequences are PRHDT and FYEKMQ (reference sequence). CDR3 length equals 17 residues. The CDR3 region has the DNA TGTGCCAGCAGCTTAGTGACTAGCGGGATGAGCACAGATACGCAGTATTTT. Residues: CASSLVTSGMSTDTQYF.

V usage is TRBV29-1 and J usage is TRBJ1-1; D may be TRBD1 (5 bases). The CDR3 is 14 residues long. The V gene's germline CDR1 is SQVTM and CDR2 ANQGSEA. V was clipped by 7 bases and J by 4 bases, with 19 bases between them. In DNA, the CDR3 is TGCAGCGCCCGAGTCGGGGGAGAGGGCACTGAAGCTTTCTTT. Translating gives CSARVGGEGTEAFF.

This sequence joins TRBV6-5 and TRBJ1-1; TRBD1 aligns across 7 bases. CDR1 MNHEY and CDR2 SVGAGI come from the germline V gene. V gave up 3 bases and J gave up 6 bases; unmatched junction bases: 1. This CDR3 is 12 amino acids long. The CDR3 loop reads CASSYQGAEAFF. The CDR3 bases are TGTGCCAGCAGTTATCAGGGGGCTGAAGCTTTCTTT.

The chain uses TRBV5-1 and TRBJ1-2, with TRBD1 identical over 9 bases. With V trimmed by 4 bases and J by 3 bases, 7 bases remained unmatched. Germline CDR1 SGHRS, CDR2 YFSETQ. The CDR3 has 15 residues. The CDR3 loop is CASSGGQGVDYGYTF. DNA of the CDR3: TGCGCCAGCAGCGGGGGACAGGGAGTTGACTATGGCTACACCTTC.

CDR3 in amino acids: CASSEYPYGGETQYF. As DNA, the CDR3 is TGTGCCAGCAGTGAATACCCATACGGCGGGGAGACCCAGTACTTC. This chain links TRBV25-1 with TRBJ2-5, with a possible D match to TRBD2 (5 bases). Trimming removed 0 bases from V and 5 bases from J, with 13 bases in between. This CDR3 is built from 15 residues. Germline V CDR1 and CDR2: MGHDK, SYGVNS.

V and J are TRBV20-1 and TRBJ1-3; 9 positions agree with TRBD1. The CDR3 is 16 residues long. Germline values: CDR1 DFQATT, CDR2 SNEGSKA (reference sequence). Trimming at V came to 3 bases and at J to 2 bases, leaving 8 bases not matched to a gene. In DNA, the CDR3 is TGCAGTGCTAGTGACCGGGACAGGGTAGCTGGAAACACCATATATTTT. As protein: CSASDRDRVAGNTIYF.

The chain carries TRBV9 and TRBJ2-7, with D maybe TRBD2 (6 bases). Germline loops: CDR1 SGDLS, CDR2 YYNGEE. The length of the CDR3 is 17 residues. V lost 0 bases and J 6 bases, leaving 22 bases between the germline ends. This CDR3 reads CASSVGEVGTPPGEQYF. The CDR3 coding sequence is TGTGCCAGCAGCGTAGGGGAGGTAGGGACTCCTCCTGGCGAGCAGTACTTC.

J is TRBJ1-4 and V is TRBV9; D is possibly TRBD1 (5 bases). Deletions cut 5 bases from V and 5 bases from J, with 22 bases between. Germline loops: CDR1 SGDLS, CDR2 YYNGEE. CDR3 size: 17 residues. This CDR3 is CASSDDSQGFRNEKLFF. The CDR3 DNA reads TGTGCCAGCAGTGACGATAGCCAGGGCTTTCGGAATGAAAAACTGTTTTTT.

The chain carries TRBV10-3 and TRBJ2-3; 13 bases align to TRBD2. CDR1 is ENHRY and CDR2 is SYGVKD in the germline V gene. V lost 6 bases and J lost 7; bases outside the gene matches: 4. The CDR3 spans 14 residues. This CDR3 is CAISPTSGGNTQYF. In DNA form, the CDR3 reads TGTGCCATCAGCCCGACTAGCGGGGGGAATACGCAGTATTTT.

The rearrangement joins TRBV2 to TRBJ2-1, with D tentatively TRBD2 (5 bases). With 8 bases removed from V and 8 bases from J, the gap between germline ends came to 10 bases. This CDR3 has 11 residues. The germline V gene has CDR1 SNHLY and CDR2 FYNNEI. The CDR3 is CASQRRDEQFF. The CDR3 DNA follows: TGTGCCAGCCAGCGGAGAGATGAGCAGTTCTTC.

This chain joins TRBV24-1 and TRBJ2-5; D is perhaps TRBD1 or TRBD2 (5 bases each). V shed 6 bases and J shed 0 bases, with 7 bases lying between them. The V gene's germline CDR1 is KGHDR and CDR2 SFDVKD. CDR3 length equals 13 residues. The CDR3 nucleotides are TGTGCCACCAGTTGGGGGAACCAAGAGACCCAGTACTTC. Its protein is CATSWGNQETQYF.

The chain carries TRBV6-5 and TRBJ1-4; weak D call: TRBD1 (5 bases). Trimming stripped 0 bases from V and 8 bases from J, with 10 bases between. The CDR3 is 14 amino acids. Germline CDR1 is MNHEY and CDR2 is SVGAGI. CDR3 loop: CASSYSEGLEKLFF. The CDR3 DNA reads as TGTGCCAGCAGTTACTCGGAGGGACTCGAAAAACTGTTTTTT.